Presented here are 15 T cell receptor beta chains from one specimen sequenced in a study of T cell repertoires in cytomegalovirus infection (dated by TCRdb to about 2019). Instrument used: Illumina HiSeq 1500. In TCRdb, the public reads were trimmed at Q25 with fastp and aligned with MiXCR, with productive beta chains retained. Each entry merges the rows of one CDR3 protein and shows their most common DNA and genes. In all, the sample holds approximately 770,000 distinct CDR3 sequences, and around 29% of those were seen once. Around 12% of the sample is taken by the ten largest. For these receptors, no antigen is known. Reading the label with the study, this specimen's treatment or condition is: in vitro stimulation with specific CMV peptide epitopes to enrich CMV-specific T cells. The specimen comprised cultured CD8+ T cells from PBMCs, sampled from culture after CMV antigen stimulation. The receptors shown here come from a human donor in good health (CMV status not recorded). Some clones in this sample may be carry-over from other donors' samples.

CDR3 DNA sequence: TGTGCCAGCAGCTTAGAGACTAGCGCGTACAATGAGCAGTTCTTC. Translated: CASSLETSAYNEQFF. The chain combines TRBV7-3 with TRBJ2-1; 8 nucleotides align to TRBD2. Germline lookup yields CDR1 SGHTA and CDR2 FQGTGA. The J segment lost 4 bases and the V segment lost 2 bases, leaving 4 bases of the junction unmatched. CDR3 size: 15 residues.

This clonotype appeared many times. The chain carries TRBV7-2 and TRBJ1-5, with TRBD1 matching over 7 bases. CDR1 and CDR2 from the germline V gene are SGHTA and FQGNSA. The CDR3 sequence is 16 residues long. After removal of 4 bases from V and 4 bases from J, the junction contained 10 bases not matched to a gene. DNA for the CDR3: TGTGCCAGCAGCTCAGGACAGGCACGAGGTAATCAGCCCCAGCATTTT. This encodes CASSSGQARGNQPQHF.

The sample holds a few counts of this clonotype. V is TRBV12-5 and J is TRBJ1-5, with 7 bases fitting TRBD1. In germline, CDR1 is LGHNT, CDR2 FRNRAP. This CDR3 has 16 amino acids. V trimming: 5 bases; J trimming: 2 bases; junction bases outside the gene matches: 9. The CDR3 nucleotides read TGTGCTAGTGGTACCCGACAGGGCGGGGGCAATCAGCCCCAGCATTTT. Encoded protein: CASGTRQGGGNQPQHF.

The chain links TRBV29-1 to TRBJ1-1; D not certain. The V end lost 7 bases, the J end lost 3 bases, and 9 bases lay between the germline ends. Germline values: CDR1 SQVTM, CDR2 ANQGSEA. The CDR3 is 11 amino acids. This chain's CDR3 is CSGHLDTEAFF. The DNA of the CDR3 is TGCAGCGGACACTTGGACACTGAAGCTTTCTTT.

There are many counts of this clonotype. This chain joins TRBV2 and TRBJ2-7; 9 bases align to TRBD1. J gave up 2 bases and V 4 bases, and 6 bases lay outside the gene matches. The CDR3 totals 15 residues. Per germline, CDR1 SNHLY and CDR2 FYNNEI. CDR3 nucleotides: TGTGCCAGCAGTGGGCCCCGGGACAGGGCCTACGAGCAGTACGTC. Amino acid sequence: CASSGPRDRAYEQYV.

The CDR3 DNA reads TGTGCCAGCAGCGAACTTCGGACTAGCTACAATGAGCAGTTCTTC. It is translated as CASSELRTSYNEQFF. The chain combines TRBV6-5 with TRBJ2-1; TRBD2 matches at 7 bases. From germline, CDR1 is MNHEY and CDR2 SVGAGI. The CDR3 contains 15 residues. V was pared by 6 bases and J by 3 bases, with 8 bases of the junction left unmatched.

The V and J genes are TRBV4-2 and TRBJ1-4; D is unclear. The CDR3 totals 14 residues. Per germline, CDR1 LGHNA and CDR2 YNFKEQ. Trimming pared 2 bases from V and 8 bases from J, leaving 12 bases between. CDR3 DNA: TGTGCCAGCAGCCAATGGGCCCAGAACGAAAAACTGTTTTTT. It codes for CASSQWAQNEKLFF.

The rearrangement uses TRBV7-9 and TRBJ1-2; D gene ambiguous. V was pared by 10 bases and J by 7 bases, with 7 bases between. The CDR3 loop spans 9 amino acids. Germline CDR1 SEHNR, CDR2 FQNEAQ (reference sequence). The CDR3 spells CATSGGYTF. The CDR3 DNA reads TGTGCCACCTCGGGTGGCTACACCTTC.

This clonotype was seen a handful of times. V and J are TRBV2 and TRBJ1-5; a weak D match, TRBD1 (6 bases). V dropped 7 bases and J dropped 0 bases, with 13 bases sitting between them. The CDR3 extends over 15 amino acids. The germline CDR1 and CDR2 sequences are SNHLY and FYNNEI. The CDR3 is CASMSGEFSNQPQHF. CDR3 DNA sequence: TGTGCCAGCATGTCAGGGGAGTTTAGCAATCAGCCCCAGCATTTT.

This clonotype was seen a few times. The CDR3 nucleotides are TGTGCCAGCAGCCAAAGTCCGACTCCCCGCGCGGACTACAATGAGCAGTTCTTC. Translated: CASSQSPTPRADYNEQFF. The chain links TRBV4-2 to TRBJ2-1; no clear D. CDR3 size: 18 residues. The V gene lost 2 bases and the J gene lost 3 bases, with 20 bases spanning the gap. CDR1 is LGHNA and CDR2 is YNFKEQ in the germline V gene.

The chain carries TRBV7-9 and TRBJ2-7, with 9 nucleotides matching TRBD2. CDR1 and CDR2 from the germline V gene are SEHNR and FQNEAQ (reference sequence). The CDR3 is made up of 18 amino acids. V dropped 5 bases and J dropped 0; count of bases not matched to a gene: 14. The CDR3 is CASSPAGRGGPFSYEQYF. CDR3 in DNA: TGTGCCAGCAGCCCCGCCGGGCGGGGGGGCCCCTTCTCCTACGAGCAGTACTTC.

This clonotype was counted at least ten times. V usage is TRBV5-1 and J usage is TRBJ2-5, with unresolved D. V lost 5 bases to trimming and J lost 3 bases, with 11 bases between them. Germline V CDR1 and CDR2: SGHRS, YFSETQ. The CDR3 runs 13 residues. The CDR3 spells CASRPTNEETQYF. As DNA, the CDR3 is TGCGCCAGCAGACCTACTAACGAAGAGACCCAGTACTTC.

This clonotype was detected only a few times. V is TRBV9 and J is TRBJ1-5; the match to TRBD1 covers 7 bases. CDR3 size: 15 residues. V was clipped by 4 bases and J by 4 bases; unmatched bases: 8. CDR1 is SGDLS, CDR2 YYNGEE, per germline. The CDR3 spells CASSPTGASNQPQHF. In DNA, the CDR3 is TGTGCCAGCAGCCCCACAGGGGCGTCAAATCAGCCCCAGCATTTT.

This clonotype was counted many times. The rearrangement links TRBV7-2 to TRBJ2-4; 10 bases agree with TRBD1. Germline CDR1 reads SGHTA; CDR2 reads FQGNSA. Losses at the gene ends were 4 bases for V and 1 base for J; bases not matched to a gene: 10. The CDR3 has 18 residues. CDR3 nucleotides: TGTGCCAGCAGCTGGAGACAGGGGGCGCCTTTCGCCAAAAACATTCAGTACTTC. This encodes CASSWRQGAPFAKNIQYF. The full variable domain, its missing parts supplied by reference TRBV7-2 and TRBJ2-4, is GAGVSQSPSNKVTEKGKDVELRCDPISGHTALYWYRQSLGQGLEFLIYFQGNSAPDKSGLPSDRFSAERTGGSVSTLTIQRTQQEDSAVYLCASSWRQGAPFAKNIQYFGAGTRLSVL.

V and J are TRBV20-1 and TRBJ1-1; maybe TRBD1 (6 bases). The CDR3 totals 13 residues. Germline V CDR1 and CDR2: DFQATT, SNEGSKA (reference sequence). Trimming left V 3 bases short and J 6 bases short, with 14 bases between. The CDR3 DNA sequence: TGCAGTGCTAGCAACAGGGCCCGGCCTGAAGCTTTCTTT. As protein: CSASNRARPEAFF.